The table lists the clone carrying this T cell receptor (beta chain) with many counts. The sample's time point: newly diagnosed GD, antithyroid drugs for less than 3 months. Researchers made the TCR library from RNA that was extracted from PBMCs. This record belongs to a study of regulatory T cells in long-lasting Graves disease. V lost 3 bases, J lost 3 bases, and 13 bases lay in between. Germline values: CDR1 SGHNT, CDR2 YYREEE (reference sequence). The CDR3 is made up of 14 amino acids. CDR3 regions were amplified by Arm-PCR using iRepertoire HTBI primers to build TCR beta libraries. In the authors' methods: In the combined samples, approximately 64 TRBV and 11 to 15 TRBJ segments were identified. Using its own MiXCR run on the multiplex PCR reads, TCRdb lists one record per CDR3 protein. TCRdb's processing, not the authors' own work, is the source of the V and J calls. The sample yields about 620,000 distinct CDR3 sequences, about 15% seen once.

This same sample was also taken into another study, of T cells in Graves' hyperthyroidism and ophthalmopathy. As that study records: RT-PCR in the first round (using the HTBI primer set) targeted the TCR CDR3.

The chain carries TRBV5-4 and TRBJ2-7; TRBD1 might be the D (5 bases). The TCR was taken from a woman aged 25 to 39 with Graves disease. The starting material was peripheral blood mononuclear cells (PBMCs), obtained at new diagnosis, from a patient treated with antithyroid drugs. CDR3: CASSSGSVGYEQYF. CDR3 in DNA: TGTGCCAGCAGCTCAGGGTCGGTCGGCTACGAGCAGTACTTC.